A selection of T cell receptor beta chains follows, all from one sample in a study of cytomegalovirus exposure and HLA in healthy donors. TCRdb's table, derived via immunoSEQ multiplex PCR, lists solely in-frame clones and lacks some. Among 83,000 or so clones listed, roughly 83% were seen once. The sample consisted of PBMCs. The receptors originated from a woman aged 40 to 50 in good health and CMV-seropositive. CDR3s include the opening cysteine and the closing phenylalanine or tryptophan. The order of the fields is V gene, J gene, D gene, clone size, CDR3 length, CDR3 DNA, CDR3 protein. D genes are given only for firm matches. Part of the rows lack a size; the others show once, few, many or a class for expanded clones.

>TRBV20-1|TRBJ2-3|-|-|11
TGCAGTGCTAGACAGGAAGATACGCAGTATTTT
CSARQEDTQYF
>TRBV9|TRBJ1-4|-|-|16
TGTGCCAGCAGCCCGCGACCGACAGGATCGGCAGAAAAACTGTTTTTT
CASSPRPTGSAEKLFF
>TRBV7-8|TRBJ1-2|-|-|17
TGTGCCAGCAGCCCTCGGCCCCTACGAGGATATAACTATGGCTACACCTTC
CASSPRPLRGYNYGYTF
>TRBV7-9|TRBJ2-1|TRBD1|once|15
TGTGCCAGCAGCTCACAGGGGGCGTCGAACAATGAGCAGTTCTTC
CASSSQGASNNEQFF
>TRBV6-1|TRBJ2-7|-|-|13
TGTGCCAGCAGAAGACCCGGGGACTACGAGCAGTACTTC
CASRRPGDYEQYF
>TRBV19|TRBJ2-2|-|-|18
TGTGCCAGTAGTATAGGTGGCCCGGGAGGGGGCCACACCGGGGAGCTGTTTTTT
CASSIGGPGGGHTGELFF
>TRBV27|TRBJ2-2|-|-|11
TGTGCCAGCAGTCTGACCGGGGAGCTGTTTTTT
CASSLTGELFF
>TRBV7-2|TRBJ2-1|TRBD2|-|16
TGTGCCAGCAGCGGGGAGGGGCGCCTCTCCTACAATGAGCAGTTCTTC
CASSGEGRLSYNEQFF
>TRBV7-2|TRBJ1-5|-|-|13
TGTGCCAGCAGCTTAGAGGGGTTTCAGCCCCAGCATTTT
CASSLEGFQPQHF
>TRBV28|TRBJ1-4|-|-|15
TGTGCCAGCGGAGGACCCGGGAAGGACAATGAAAAACTGTTTTTT
CASGGPGKDNEKLFF
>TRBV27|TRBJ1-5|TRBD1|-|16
TGTGCCAGCAGTTCATGGGACAGGCTTAGCAATCAGCCCCAGCATTTT
CASSSWDRLSNQPQHF
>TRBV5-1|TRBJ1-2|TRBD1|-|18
TGCGCCAGCAGCTTGGAGCCTTTGGACAGGGGCACCATCCATGGCTACACCTTC
CASSLEPLDRGTIHGYTF
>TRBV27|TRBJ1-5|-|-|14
TGTGCCAGCAGTTTAGGGAGTAGCAATCAGCCCCAGCATTTT
CASSLGSSNQPQHF
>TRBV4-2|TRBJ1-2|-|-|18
TGTGCCAGCAGCCAAGATCCCCCCGACAGGTTGGGGGACTATGGCTACACCTTC
CASSQDPPDRLGDYGYTF
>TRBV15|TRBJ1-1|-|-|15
TGTGCCACCAGCAGAGATCTGGGGGCGGGCACTGAAGCCTTCTTT
CATSRDLGAGTEAFF
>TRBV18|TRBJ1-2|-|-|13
TGTGCCAGCTCACGAGGGACACTCTTCAGCTACACCTTC
CASSRGTLFSYTF
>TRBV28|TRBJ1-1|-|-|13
TGTGCCAGCCGGACGGGGTTGATCGCTGAAGCTTTCTTT
CASRTGLIAEAFF
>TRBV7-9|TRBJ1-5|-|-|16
TGTGCCAGCAGCTCCAACTGGTTGGAGGGGAATCAGCCCCAGCATTTT
CASSSNWLEGNQPQHF
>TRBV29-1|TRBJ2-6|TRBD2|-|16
TGCAGCGTTGAATCCGGGGGGGCCTCTGGGGCCAACGTCCTGACTTTC
CSVESGGASGANVLTF
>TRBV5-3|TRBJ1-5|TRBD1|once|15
TGTGCCAGAAGCACGCCGACAGGGTGGAGTCAGCCCCAGCATTTT
CARSTPTGWSQPQHF
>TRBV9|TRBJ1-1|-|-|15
TGTGCCAGCAGCGTTACCCAGCGCCTGGACACTGAAGCTTTCTTT
CASSVTQRLDTEAFF
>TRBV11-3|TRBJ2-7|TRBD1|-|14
TGTGCCAGCAGCTACAGGGGGGCTGGGTACGAGCAGTACTTC
CASSYRGAGYEQYF
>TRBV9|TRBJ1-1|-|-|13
TGTGCCAGCAGCGTAACTCTGAACACTGAAGCTTTCTTT
CASSVTLNTEAFF
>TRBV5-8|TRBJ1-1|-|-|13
TGTGCCAGCAGCTTGTTAGTTAACACTGAAGCTTTCTTT
CASSLLVNTEAFF
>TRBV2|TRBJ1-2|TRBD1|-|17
TGTGCCAGCAGTAGTGACAGGGGGCTCGTTGCTAGCTATGGCTACACCTTC
CASSSDRGLVASYGYTF
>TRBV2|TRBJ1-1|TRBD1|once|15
TGTGCCAGCAGGAAACAGGGGACAGGGAACACTGAAGCTTTCTTT
CASRKQGTGNTEAFF
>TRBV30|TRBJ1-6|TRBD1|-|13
TGTGCCCAGACTGACAGGGGTAATTCACCCCTCCACTTT
CAQTDRGNSPLHF
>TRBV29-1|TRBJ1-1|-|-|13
TGCAGCGTTGAAGGGCGGGGCGCCACTGAAGCTTTCTTT
CSVEGRGATEAFF
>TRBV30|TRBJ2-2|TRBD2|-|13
TGTGCCTGGAGTGGGGGGGGAGGCGGGGAGCTGTTTTTT
CAWSGGGGGELFF
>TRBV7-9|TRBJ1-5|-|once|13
TGTGCCAGCAGCCTAGCAGGAGATCAGCCCCAGCATTTT
CASSLAGDQPQHF
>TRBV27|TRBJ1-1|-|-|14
TGTGCCAGCAGTTTCCGGGATCCCGGGACAGAAGCTTTCTTT
CASSFRDPGTEAFF
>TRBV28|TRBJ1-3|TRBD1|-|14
TGTGCCAGCAGCGAGAGGGGGCGAGGAAACACCATATATTTT
CASSERGRGNTIYF
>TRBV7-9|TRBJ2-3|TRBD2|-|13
TGTGCCAGAACTAGCGGGGCGTCAGATACGCAGTATTTT
CARTSGASDTQYF
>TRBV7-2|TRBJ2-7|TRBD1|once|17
TGTGCCAGCAGCATGCAGGGGACAGGGTCGAACCTCTACGAGCAGTACTTC
CASSMQGTGSNLYEQYF
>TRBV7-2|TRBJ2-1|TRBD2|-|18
TGTGCCAGCAGCGACCCGGGACTAGCGGGAGGGGCCTTCAGTGAGCAGTTCTTC
CASSDPGLAGGAFSEQFF
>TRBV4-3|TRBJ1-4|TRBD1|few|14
TGCGCCAGTCGGAAGGGGGCGGAAAATGAAAAACTGTTTTTT
CASRKGAENEKLFF
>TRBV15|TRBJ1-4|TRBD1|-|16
TGTGCCACCAGCAGAGATGGGTGGCAGGGGGCCGAAAAACTGTTTTTT
CATSRDGWQGAEKLFF
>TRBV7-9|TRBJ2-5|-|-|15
TGTGCCAGCAGCTTAAGAACGGGAGTGTCCGAGACCCAGTACTTC
CASSLRTGVSETQYF
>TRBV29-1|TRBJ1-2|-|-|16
TGCAGCGTTGAAGATAGAACCTGGGGCCAAAGGAGTGGCTACACCTTC
CSVEDRTWGQRSGYTF
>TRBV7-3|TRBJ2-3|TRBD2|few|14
TGTGCCAGCCGTCCGGGGGGGCCGTCAGATACGCAGTATTTT
CASRPGGPSDTQYF
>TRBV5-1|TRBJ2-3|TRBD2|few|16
TGCGCCAGCAGCTTCAGCGGGACTAGCACGGGAGATACGCAGTATTTT
CASSFSGTSTGDTQYF
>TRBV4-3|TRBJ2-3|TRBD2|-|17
TGCGCCAGCAGCCAAGTAAGCGGGAGTGTCGGAGGAGATACGCAGTATTTT
CASSQVSGSVGGDTQYF
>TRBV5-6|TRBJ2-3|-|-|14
TGTGCCAGCAGCCAGGGAGGCAGCACAGATACGCAGTATTTT
CASSQGGSTDTQYF
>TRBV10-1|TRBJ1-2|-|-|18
TGCGCCAGCAGCCCCAGTGCCCTAGGAAGGCCCTACTGCTATGGCTACACCTTC
CASSPSALGRPYCYGYTF
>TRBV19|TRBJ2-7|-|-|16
TGTGCCAGTAGTATACAGGGGATAGGGAGCGCCTACGAGCAGTACTTC
CASSIQGIGSAYEQYF
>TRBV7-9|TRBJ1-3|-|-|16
TGTGCCAGCAGCTTAGTGGGACAAAGACTTGGAAACACCATATATTTT
CASSLVGQRLGNTIYF
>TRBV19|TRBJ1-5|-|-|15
TGTGCCAGTAGACCTAGGGGGGGTCGGAGTCAGCCCCAGCATTTT
CASRPRGGRSQPQHF
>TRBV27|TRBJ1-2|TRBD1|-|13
TGTGCCAGCAGTATGGAGGGGGCGGGCGGCTACACCTTC
CASSMEGAGGYTF
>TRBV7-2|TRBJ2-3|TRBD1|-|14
TGTGCCAGCAGCCTCGGGACAGGGGTTTATACGCAGTATTTT
CASSLGTGVYTQYF
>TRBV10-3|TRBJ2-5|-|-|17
TGTGCCATCAGTGATAGGGTTCGGGACTCCAGGGATGCGACCCAGTACTTC
CAISDRVRDSRDATQYF
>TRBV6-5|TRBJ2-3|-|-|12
TGTGCCAGCACCGACAGGAAAGATACGCAGTATTTT
CASTDRKDTQYF
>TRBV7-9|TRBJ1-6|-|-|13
TGTGCCAGCAGCTTAGAGGGGGTTGCACCCCTCCACTTT
CASSLEGVAPLHF
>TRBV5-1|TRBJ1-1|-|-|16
TGCGCCAGCAGCTCTGGTGTCAGGGACACGAACACTGAAGCTTTCTTT
CASSSGVRDTNTEAFF
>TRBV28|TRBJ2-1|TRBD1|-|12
TGTGCCAGCAGTTACAGGGGGCATGAGCAGTTCTTC
CASSYRGHEQFF
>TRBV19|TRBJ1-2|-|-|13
TGTGCCACCCTGCCGGACAGACTACATGGCTACACCTTC
CATLPDRLHGYTF
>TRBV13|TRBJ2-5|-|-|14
TGTGCCAGCAGCTCACAGGTGGCCAGGGAGACCCAGTACTTC
CASSSQVARETQYF